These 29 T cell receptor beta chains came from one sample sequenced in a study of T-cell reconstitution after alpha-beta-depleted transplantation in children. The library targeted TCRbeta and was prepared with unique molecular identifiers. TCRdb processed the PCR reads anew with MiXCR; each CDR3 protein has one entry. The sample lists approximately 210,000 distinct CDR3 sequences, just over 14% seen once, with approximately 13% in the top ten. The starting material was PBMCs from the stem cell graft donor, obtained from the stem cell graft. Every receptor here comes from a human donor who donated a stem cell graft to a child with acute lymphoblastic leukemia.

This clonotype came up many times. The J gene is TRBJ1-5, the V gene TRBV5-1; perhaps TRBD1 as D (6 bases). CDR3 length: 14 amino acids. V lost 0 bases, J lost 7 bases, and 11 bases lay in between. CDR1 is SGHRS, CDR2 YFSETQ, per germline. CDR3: CASSLDREGQPQHF. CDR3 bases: TGCGCCAGCAGCTTGGACAGGGAGGGGCAGCCCCAGCATTTT.

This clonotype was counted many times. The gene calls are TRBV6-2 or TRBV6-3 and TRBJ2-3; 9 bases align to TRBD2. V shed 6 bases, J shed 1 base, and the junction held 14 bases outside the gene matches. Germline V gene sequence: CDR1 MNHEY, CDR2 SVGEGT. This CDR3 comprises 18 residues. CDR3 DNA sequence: TGTGCCAGCAGCCCTTTTAAACTAGCGGGCATCGGCACAGATACGCAGTATTTT. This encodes CASSPFKLAGIGTDTQYF.

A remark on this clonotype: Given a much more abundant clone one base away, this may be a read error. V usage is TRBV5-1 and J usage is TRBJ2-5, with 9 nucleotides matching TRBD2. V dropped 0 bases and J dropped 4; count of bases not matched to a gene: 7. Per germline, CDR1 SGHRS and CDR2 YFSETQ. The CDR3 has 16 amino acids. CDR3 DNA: TGCGCCAGCAGCTTGGTTGCGGGAGGGCCTCGAGAGACCCAGTACTTC. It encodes CASSLVAGGPRETQYF.

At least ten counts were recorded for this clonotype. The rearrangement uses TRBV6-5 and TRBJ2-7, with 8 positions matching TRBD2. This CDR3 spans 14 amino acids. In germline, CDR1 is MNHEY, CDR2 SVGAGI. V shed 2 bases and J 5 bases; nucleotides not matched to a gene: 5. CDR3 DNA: TGTGCCAGCAGTTACAGCGGGAGTTTAGACGAGCAGTACTTC. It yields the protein CASSYSGSLDEQYF.

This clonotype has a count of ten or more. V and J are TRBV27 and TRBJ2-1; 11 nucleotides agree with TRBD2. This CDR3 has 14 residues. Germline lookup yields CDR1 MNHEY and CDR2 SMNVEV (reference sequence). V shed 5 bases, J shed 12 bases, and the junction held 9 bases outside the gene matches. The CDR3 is CASSETSGVRGQFF. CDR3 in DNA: TGTGCCAGCAGTGAGACTAGCGGGGTTCGGGGGCAGTTCTTC.

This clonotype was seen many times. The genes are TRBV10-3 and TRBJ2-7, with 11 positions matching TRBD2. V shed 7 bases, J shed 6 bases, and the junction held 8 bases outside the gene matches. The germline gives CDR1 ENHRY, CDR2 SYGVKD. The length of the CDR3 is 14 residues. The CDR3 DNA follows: TGTGCCATCACTCCTAGCGGGGGGTCCGGCGAGCAGTACTTC. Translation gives CAITPSGGSGEQYF.

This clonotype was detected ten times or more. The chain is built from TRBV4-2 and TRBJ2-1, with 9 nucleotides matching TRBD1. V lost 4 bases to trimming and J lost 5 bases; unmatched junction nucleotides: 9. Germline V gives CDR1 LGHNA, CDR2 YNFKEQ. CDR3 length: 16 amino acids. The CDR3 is CASSPLQGALHNEQFF. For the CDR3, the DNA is TGTGCCAGCAGCCCTCTACAGGGGGCTCTACACAATGAGCAGTTCTTC.

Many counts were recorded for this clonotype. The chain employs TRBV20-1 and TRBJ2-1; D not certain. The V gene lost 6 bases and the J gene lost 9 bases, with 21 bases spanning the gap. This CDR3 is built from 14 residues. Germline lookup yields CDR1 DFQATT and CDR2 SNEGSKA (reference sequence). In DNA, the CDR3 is TGCAGTGCCCCCAATATGGTTAGGCCTGGTGAGCAGTTCTTC. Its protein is CSAPNMVRPGEQFF.

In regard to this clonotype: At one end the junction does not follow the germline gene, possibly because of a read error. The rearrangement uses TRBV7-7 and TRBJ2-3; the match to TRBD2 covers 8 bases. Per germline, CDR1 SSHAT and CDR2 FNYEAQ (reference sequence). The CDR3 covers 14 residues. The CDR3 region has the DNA TGTGCTAGCAGCTTACCGGGAGGGGGAGATACGCAGTATTTT. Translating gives CASSLPGGGDTQYF.

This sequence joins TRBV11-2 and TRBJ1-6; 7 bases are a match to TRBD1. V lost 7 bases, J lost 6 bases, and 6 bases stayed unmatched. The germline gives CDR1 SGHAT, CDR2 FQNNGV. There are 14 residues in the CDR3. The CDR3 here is CASKKPGGNSPLHF. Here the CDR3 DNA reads TGTGCCAGCAAAAAACCAGGGGGTAATTCACCCCTCCACTTT. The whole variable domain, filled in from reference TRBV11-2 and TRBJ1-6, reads EAGVAQSPRYKIIEKRQSVAFWCNPISGHATLYWYQQILGQGPKLLIQFQNNGVVDDSQLPKDRFSAERLKGVDSTLKIQPAKLEDSAVYLCASKKPGGNSPLHFGNGTRLTVT.

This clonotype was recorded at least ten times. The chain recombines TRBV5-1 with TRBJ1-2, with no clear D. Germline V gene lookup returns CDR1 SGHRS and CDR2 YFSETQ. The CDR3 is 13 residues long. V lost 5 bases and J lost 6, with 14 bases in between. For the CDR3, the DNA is TGCGCCAGCAGACCTTCTATCGACGATGGCTACACCTTC. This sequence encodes CASRPSIDDGYTF.

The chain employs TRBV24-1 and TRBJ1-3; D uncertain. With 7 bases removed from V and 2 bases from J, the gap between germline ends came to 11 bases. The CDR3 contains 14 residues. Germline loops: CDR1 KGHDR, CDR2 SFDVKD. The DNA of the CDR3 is TGTGCCACCAGCGACAATCGGCCTGGAAACACCATATATTTT. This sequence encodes CATSDNRPGNTIYF.

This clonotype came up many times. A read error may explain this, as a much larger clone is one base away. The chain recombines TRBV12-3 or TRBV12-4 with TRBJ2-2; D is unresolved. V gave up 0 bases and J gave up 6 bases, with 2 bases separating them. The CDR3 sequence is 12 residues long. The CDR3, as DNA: TGTGCCAGCAGTTTAGCGGCCGGGGAGCTGTTTTTT. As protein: CASSLAAGELFF.

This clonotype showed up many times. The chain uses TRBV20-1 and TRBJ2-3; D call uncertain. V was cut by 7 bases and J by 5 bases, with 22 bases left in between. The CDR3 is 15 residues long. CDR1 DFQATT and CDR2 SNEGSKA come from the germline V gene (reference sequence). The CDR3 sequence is CSVPSRSPHIDTQYF. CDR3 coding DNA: TGCAGTGTTCCCTCTCGGTCCCCACACATAGATACGCAGTATTTT.

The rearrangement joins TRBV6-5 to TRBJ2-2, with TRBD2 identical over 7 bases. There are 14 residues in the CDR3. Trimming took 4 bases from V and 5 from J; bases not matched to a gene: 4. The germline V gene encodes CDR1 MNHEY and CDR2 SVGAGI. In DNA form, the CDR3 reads TGTGCCAGCAGTTCCTCACTAGCGACCGGGGAGCTGTTTTTT. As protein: CASSSSLATGELFF.

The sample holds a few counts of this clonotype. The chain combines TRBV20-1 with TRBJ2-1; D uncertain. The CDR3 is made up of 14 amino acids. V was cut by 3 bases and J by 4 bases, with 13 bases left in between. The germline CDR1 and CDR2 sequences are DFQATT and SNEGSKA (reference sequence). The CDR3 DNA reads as TGCAGTGCTAGGGTGAATCGGGTTTACAATGAGCAGTTCTTC. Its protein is CSARVNRVYNEQFF.

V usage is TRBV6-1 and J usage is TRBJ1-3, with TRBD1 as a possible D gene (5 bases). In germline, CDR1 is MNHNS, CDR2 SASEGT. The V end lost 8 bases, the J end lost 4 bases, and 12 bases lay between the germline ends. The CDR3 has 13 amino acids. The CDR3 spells CASGEGAGNTIYF. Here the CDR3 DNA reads TGTGCCAGCGGGGAAGGGGCAGGAAACACCATATATTTT.

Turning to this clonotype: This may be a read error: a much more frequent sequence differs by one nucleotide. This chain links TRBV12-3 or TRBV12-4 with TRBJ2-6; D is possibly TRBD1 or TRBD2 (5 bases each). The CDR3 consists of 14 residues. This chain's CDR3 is CASREASGANGLTF. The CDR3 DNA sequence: TGTGCCAGCAGAGAGGCATCCGGGGCCAACGGCCTGACTTTC.

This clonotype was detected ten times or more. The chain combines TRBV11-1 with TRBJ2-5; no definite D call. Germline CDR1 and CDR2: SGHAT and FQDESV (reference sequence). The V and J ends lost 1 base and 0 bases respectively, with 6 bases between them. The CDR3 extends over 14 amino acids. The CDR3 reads CASSLGLNQETQYF. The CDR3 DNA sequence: TGTGCCAGCAGCTTAGGGCTAAACCAAGAGACCCAGTACTTC. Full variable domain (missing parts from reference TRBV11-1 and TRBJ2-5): EAEVAQSPRYKITEKSQAVAFWCDPISGHATLYWYRQILGQGPELLVQFQDESVVDDSQLPKDRFSAERLKGVDSTLKIQPAELGDSAMYLCASSLGLNQETQYFGPGTRLLVL.

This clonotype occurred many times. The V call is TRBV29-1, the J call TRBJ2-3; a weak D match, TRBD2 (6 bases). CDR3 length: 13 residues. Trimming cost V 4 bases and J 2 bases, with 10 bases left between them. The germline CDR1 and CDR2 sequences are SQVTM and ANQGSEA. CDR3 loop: CSVARGNTDTQYF. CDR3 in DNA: TGCAGCGTTGCCCGGGGGAACACAGATACGCAGTATTTT.

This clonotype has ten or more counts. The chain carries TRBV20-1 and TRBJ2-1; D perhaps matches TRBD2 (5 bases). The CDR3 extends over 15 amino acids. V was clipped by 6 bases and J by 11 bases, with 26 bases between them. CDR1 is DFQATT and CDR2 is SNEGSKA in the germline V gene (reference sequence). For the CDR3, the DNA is TGCAGTGCAGCCCCTAGTTCTCCGGGTCCGGGGAAGCAGTTCTTC. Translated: CSAAPSSPGPGKQFF.

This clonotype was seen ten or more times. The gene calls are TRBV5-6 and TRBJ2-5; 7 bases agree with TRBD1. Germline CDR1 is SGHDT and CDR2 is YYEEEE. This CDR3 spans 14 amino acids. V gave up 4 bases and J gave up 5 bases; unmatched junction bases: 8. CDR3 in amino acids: CASSPTGIYETQYF. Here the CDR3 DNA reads TGTGCCAGCAGCCCGACAGGGATCTACGAGACCCAGTACTTC.

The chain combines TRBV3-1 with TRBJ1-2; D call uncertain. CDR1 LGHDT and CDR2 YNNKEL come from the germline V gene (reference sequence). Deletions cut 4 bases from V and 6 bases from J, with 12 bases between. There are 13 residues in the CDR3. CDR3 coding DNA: TGTGCCAGCAGCCCAAGATGGGGAAATGGCTACACCTTC. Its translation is CASSPRWGNGYTF.

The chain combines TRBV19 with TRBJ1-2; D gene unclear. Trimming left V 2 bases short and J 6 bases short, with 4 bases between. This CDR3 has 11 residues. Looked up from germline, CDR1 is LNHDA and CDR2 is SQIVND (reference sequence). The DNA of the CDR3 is TGTGCCAGTAGTATAAACGATGGCTACACCTTC. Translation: CASSINDGYTF.

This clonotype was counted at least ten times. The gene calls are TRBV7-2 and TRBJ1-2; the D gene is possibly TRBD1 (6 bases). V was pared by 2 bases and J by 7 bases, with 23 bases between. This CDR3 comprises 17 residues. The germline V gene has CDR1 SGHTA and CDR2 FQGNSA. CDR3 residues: CASSLLRPGVGTRGYTF. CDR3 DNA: TGTGCCAGCAGCTTACTGCGTCCAGGGGTTGGGACTCGTGGCTACACCTTC.

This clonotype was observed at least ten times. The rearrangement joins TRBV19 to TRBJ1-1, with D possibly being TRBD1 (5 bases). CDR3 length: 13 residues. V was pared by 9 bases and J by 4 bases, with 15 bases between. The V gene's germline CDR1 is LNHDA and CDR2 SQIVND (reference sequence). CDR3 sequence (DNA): TGTGCCAGCGAACCAGGGAGGAGCACTGAAGCTTTCTTT. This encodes CASEPGRSTEAFF.

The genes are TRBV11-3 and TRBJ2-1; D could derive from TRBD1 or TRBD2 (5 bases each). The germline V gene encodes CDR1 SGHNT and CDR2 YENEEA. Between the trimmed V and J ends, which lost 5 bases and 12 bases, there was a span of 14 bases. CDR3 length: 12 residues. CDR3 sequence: CASSLRARGQFF. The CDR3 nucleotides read TGTGCCAGCAGCCTCCGGGCGAGGGGGCAGTTCTTC.

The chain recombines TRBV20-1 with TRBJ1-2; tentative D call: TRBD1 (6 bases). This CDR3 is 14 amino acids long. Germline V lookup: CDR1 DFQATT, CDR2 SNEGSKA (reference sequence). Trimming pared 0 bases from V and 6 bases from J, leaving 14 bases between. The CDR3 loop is CSARDQQGRNGYTF. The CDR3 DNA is TGCAGTGCTAGAGATCAACAGGGAAGGAATGGCTACACCTTC.

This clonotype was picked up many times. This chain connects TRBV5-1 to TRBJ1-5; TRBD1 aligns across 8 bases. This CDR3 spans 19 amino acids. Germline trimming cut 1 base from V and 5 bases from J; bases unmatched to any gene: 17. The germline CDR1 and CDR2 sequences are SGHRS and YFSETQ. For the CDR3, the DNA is TGCGCCAGCAGCTTGAGAATTAGGAGACAGGGGAAATTGGATCAGCCCCAGCATTTT. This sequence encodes CASSLRIRRQGKLDQPQHF.